The next 21 T cell receptor beta chains were all read from a single sample in a study of PD-1 and CTLA-4 blockade in melanoma. TCRdb's copy holds only in-frame clones and misses some; the assay was immunoSEQ multiplex PCR. The table records roughly 21,000 clones, around 88% of them present only once. The sequencing used CD8+ T cells from peripheral blood, collected before anti-PD-1 treatment. The source is a human donor with melanoma.

The CDR3 spells CASSFKGAGEQFF. In DNA, the CDR3 is TGTGCCAGCAGCTTTAAGGGGGCGGGTGAGCAGTTCTTC. The chain employs TRBV7-2 and TRBJ2-1, with 7 positions matching TRBD1. Germline V gene sequence: CDR1 SGHTA, CDR2 FQGNSA. J gave up 9 bases and V 3 bases, and 5 bases lay outside the gene matches. The CDR3 is made up of 13 amino acids.

CDR3 region: CASSLAGTSYNSPLHF. CDR3 bases: TGTGCCAGCAGCTTGGCGGGGACCTCCTATAATTCACCCCTCCACTTT. The chain is built from TRBV5-4 and TRBJ1-6; D might be TRBD1 (5 bases). Trimming pared 0 bases from V and 0 bases from J, leaving 7 bases between. The germline V gene encodes CDR1 SGHNT and CDR2 YYREEE (reference sequence). This CDR3 is built from 16 residues. Together with reference TRBV5-4 and TRBJ1-6, the CDR3 gives the full variable domain: ETGVTQSPTHLIKTRGQQVTLRCSSQSGHNTVSWYQQALGQGPQFIFQYYREEENGRGNFPPRFSGLQFPNYSSELNVNALELDDSALYLCASSLAGTSYNSPLHFGNGTRLTVT.

The chain recombines TRBV28 with TRBJ1-4; D remains unclear. CDR1 and CDR2 (germline): MDHEN, SYDVKM. The length of the CDR3 is 16 residues. Between the trimmed V and J ends, which lost 4 bases and 0 bases, there was a span of 12 bases. CDR3: CASSSPVGATNEKLFF. Here the CDR3 DNA reads TGTGCCAGCAGTTCCCCCGTTGGGGCAACTAATGAAAAACTGTTTTTT.

In its sample, this clone was seen once. This chain uses TRBV13 with TRBJ1-2; D is ambiguous. In germline, CDR1 is PRHDT, CDR2 FYEKMQ (reference sequence). V was clipped by 5 bases and J by 8 bases, with 12 bases between them. This CDR3 has 12 residues. The CDR3 DNA is TGTGCCAGCAGCACCCGGACTGAGGGCTACACCTTC. It translates to CASSTRTEGYTF.

The genes are TRBV4-2 and TRBJ2-2; TRBD1 aligns across 12 bases. The CDR3 extends over 18 amino acids. V dropped 1 base and J dropped 6; count of bases not matched to a gene: 9. CDR1 is LGHNA and CDR2 is YNFKEQ in the germline V gene. The CDR3 nucleotides are TGTGCCAGCAGCCAAGGCAGGGGGACAGGGGGCTTTTCCGGGGAGCTGTTTTTT. This gives the protein CASSQGRGTGGFSGELFF.

This clone was observed once. The gene calls are TRBV6-2 or TRBV6-3 and TRBJ1-1; D is ambiguous. Looked up from germline, CDR1 is MNHEY and CDR2 is SVGEGT. The CDR3 totals 12 residues. V lost 0 bases and J lost 4, with 3 bases in between. The DNA for the CDR3 is TGTGCCAGCAGTTACTCAAGCACTGAAGCTTTCTTT. Its protein product is CASSYSSTEAFF.

The chain joins TRBV4-2 to TRBJ2-5, with 7 bases aligning to TRBD2. J lost 2 bases, V lost 0 bases, and 6 bases had no gene match. In germline, CDR1 is LGHNA, CDR2 YNFKEQ. The CDR3 contains 16 residues. CDR3 region: CASSQDAGTNQETQYF. The CDR3 nucleotides are TGTGCCAGCAGCCAAGATGCGGGGACTAATCAAGAGACCCAGTACTTC.

The chain links TRBV7-9 to TRBJ2-1; tentatively, D is TRBD1 or TRBD2 (5 bases each). This CDR3 region has 11 residues. Per germline, CDR1 SEHNR and CDR2 FQNEAQ (reference sequence). Deletions cut 9 bases from V and 7 bases from J, with 10 bases between. CDR3 nucleotide sequence: TGTGCCAGTTCGGGGACGAATGAGCAGTTCTTC. Protein sequence: CASSGTNEQFF.

This chain uses TRBV4-1 with TRBJ2-5; D unclear. V was shortened by 4 bases and J by 3 bases, with 15 bases between the two germline ends. CDR1 and CDR2 from the germline V gene are MGHRA and YSYEKL. CDR3 length: 15 amino acids. The CDR3 spells CASSPEDTSEETQYF. CDR3 in DNA: TGCGCCAGCAGCCCCGAGGATACTTCAGAAGAGACCCAGTACTTC.

This chain connects TRBV6-1 to TRBJ2-1, with 7 bases that match TRBD2. The CDR3 has 15 residues. V shed 3 bases, J shed 3 bases, and the junction held 5 bases outside the gene matches. In germline, CDR1 is MNHNS, CDR2 SASEGT. Here the CDR3 DNA reads TGTGCCAGCAGTGAGAGCGGGGACCACTACAATGAGCAGTTCTTC. Translated: CASSESGDHYNEQFF.

This clone was recorded a few times. The chain uses TRBV24-1 and TRBJ2-7; no clear D. Germline CDR1 KGHDR, CDR2 SFDVKD. Trimming took 3 bases from V and 2 from J, leaving 7 bases between them. The CDR3 totals 13 residues. CDR3 loop: CATSDNGPYEQYF. The DNA of the CDR3 is TGTGCCACCAGTGATAACGGCCCCTACGAGCAGTACTTC.

CDR3 DNA sequence: TGTGCCAGAAGCGTGAACAGGAGCTACCGGGACGAGCAGTACTTC. This codes for CARSVNRSYRDEQYF. The rearrangement uses TRBV5-3 and TRBJ2-7; D is possibly TRBD1 (5 bases). TRBV5-3 is an ORF, with its function uncertain. CDR3 length: 15 residues. Trimming cost V 4 bases and J 5 bases, with 19 bases left between them.

V gene TRBV7-8 combines with J gene TRBJ2-7; 8 bases line up with TRBD1. The CDR3 is 16 amino acids. J was trimmed by 6 bases and V by 0 bases; bases with no gene match: 10. Per germline, CDR1 SGHVS and CDR2 FQNEAQ. CDR3 sequence: CASSLAVPGQAREQYF. DNA for the CDR3: TGTGCCAGCAGCTTAGCGGTACCGGGACAGGCTCGCGAGCAGTACTTC.

J is TRBJ1-1 and V is TRBV28, with D unresolved. V was clipped by 8 bases and J by 5 bases, with 12 bases between them. Germline lookup yields CDR1 MDHEN and CDR2 SYDVKM. The CDR3 runs 12 residues. The CDR3 reads CASGLIGTEAFF. CDR3 nucleotide sequence: TGTGCCAGCGGTCTCATCGGTACTGAAGCTTTCTTT.

V and J are TRBV7-9 and TRBJ2-7; 9 bases line up with TRBD1. The CDR3 loop spans 14 amino acids. From germline, CDR1 is SEHNR and CDR2 FQNEAQ (reference sequence). The trim removed 5 bases at V and 3 bases at J, leaving 5 bases unmatched. Here the CDR3 reads CASSPRDRVYEQYF. The CDR3 nucleotides are TGTGCCAGCAGCCCCCGGGACAGGGTCTACGAGCAGTACTTC.

This chain connects TRBV15 to TRBJ2-2; 9 nucleotides match TRBD2. The CDR3 contains 15 residues. CDR1 and CDR2 (germline): LNHNV, YYDKDF (reference sequence). After removal of 3 bases from V and 7 bases from J, the junction contained 6 bases not matched to a gene. This chain's CDR3 is CATSSTAGGHGELFF. The CDR3 DNA reads TGTGCCACCAGCAGTACAGCGGGGGGTCACGGGGAGCTGTTTTTT.

V is TRBV27 and J is TRBJ2-3; perhaps TRBD2 as D (6 bases). The germline CDR1 and CDR2 sequences are MNHEY and SMNVEV (reference sequence). V lost 2 bases to trimming and J lost 0 bases, with 6 bases between them. The CDR3 is made up of 14 amino acids. The CDR3 loop is CASSLAGSTDTQYF. The CDR3 DNA sequence: TGTGCCAGCAGTTTAGCGGGAAGCACAGATACGCAGTATTTT.

This chain joins TRBV3-1 (or the pseudogene TRBV3-2) and TRBJ2-1, with a weak D call TRBD1 (6 bases). Trimming stripped 0 bases from V and 1 base from J, with 10 bases between. Germline V gene lookup returns CDR1 LGHDT and CDR2 YNNKEL (reference sequence). The CDR3 consists of 16 residues. CDR3 sequence: CASSQEERGSYNEQFF. The CDR3 nucleotides are TGTGCCAGCAGCCAAGAAGAAAGGGGGTCCTACAATGAGCAGTTCTTC.

The chain has TRBV6-4 and TRBJ2-1, with TRBD2 as a possible D gene (6 bases). CDR3 length: 16 residues. CDR1 and CDR2 (germline): MRHNA, SNTAGT. The germline V and J ends were trimmed by 0 bases and 8 bases, with 17 bases remaining between them. CDR3: CASSDSGQGVADEQFF. The CDR3 region has the DNA TGTGCCAGCAGTGACTCGGGCCAGGGTGTAGCGGATGAGCAGTTCTTC.

The chain couples TRBV28 to TRBJ1-4, with D hard to call. This CDR3 is built from 14 residues. V lost 3 bases and J lost 0, with 5 bases in between. The germline CDR1 and CDR2 sequences are MDHEN and SYDVKM. The chain's CDR3 is CASSFHATNEKLFF. The CDR3 nucleotides read TGTGCCAGCAGTTTTCACGCAACTAATGAAAAACTGTTTTTT.

J is TRBJ2-2 and V is TRBV5-4, with unresolved D. CDR1 is SGHNT and CDR2 is YYREEE in the germline V gene (reference sequence). Trimming shortened V by 3 bases and J by 1 base, and 4 bases separated the two germline ends. CDR3 length: 13 amino acids. CDR3 residues: CASSSQNTGELFF. CDR3 nucleotide sequence: TGTGCCAGCAGCTCCCAGAACACCGGGGAGCTGTTTTTT.